This entry features one T cell receptor (beta chain) sequence. Its antigen remains unidentified. The entry originates in a study of cytomegalovirus exposure and HLA in healthy donors. The study's findings and limits: Several of the most significant clusters appeared linked to common viral pathogens, based on a later analysis. The sole available immune exposure information was CMV serostatus.

This CDR3 comprises 13 residues. Trimming shortened V by 5 bases and J by 0 bases, and 7 bases separated the two germline ends. Germline-derived CDR1 and CDR2 are SEHNR and FQNEAQ (reference sequence). The study ran its PCR with 60 Vbeta and 13 Jbeta primers. The assay was immunoSEQ multiplex PCR, and TCRdb's table has in-frame clones only and misses some. The table lists fewer than 250,000 clones, about 90% of them singletons. The sample taken for sequencing was PBMCs. The TCR was taken from a man aged 25-45 years in good health and CMV-seronegative. J is TRBJ1-2 and V is TRBV7-9, with D hard to call. CDR3 in DNA: TGTGCCAGCAGCCTTTCGGCTAACTATGGCTACACCTTC. It codes for CASSLSANYGYTF.